The 27 T cell receptor beta chains below come from one sample, sequenced in a study of CD8+ T cells in alopecia areata. In each case, RNA was isolated and then reverse transcribed into cDNA as the sequencing template. Data came from immunoSEQ multiplex PCR; TCRdb stores just in-frame clones and leaves some out. The sample has 160,000 or so clones; around half are singletons. The sample in question was CD8+ T cells sorted from blood, obtained at week 0. Receptor source: a human donor with alopecia areata.

This clone was seen a handful of times. The chain carries TRBV7-9 and TRBJ2-1; 8 nucleotides line up with TRBD1. Per germline, CDR1 SEHNR and CDR2 FQNEAQ (reference sequence). The CDR3 length is 15 residues. V was pared by 1 base and J by 9 bases, with 8 bases of the junction left unmatched. CDR3 in amino acids: CASSLEVPGGGEQFF. CDR3 in DNA: TGTGCCAGCAGCTTAGAGGTGCCAGGGGGCGGTGAGCAGTTCTTC.

The chain recombines TRBV15 with TRBJ2-6; maybe TRBD1 (5 bases). Germline loops: CDR1 LNHNV, CDR2 YYDKDF (reference sequence). The CDR3 runs to 16 residues. Trimming left V 5 bases short and J 1 base short, with 12 bases between. CDR3: CATSGGRTSGANVLTF. In nucleotides, the CDR3 is TGTGCCACCAGCGGTGGACGGACATCTGGGGCCAACGTCCTGACTTTC. Filled out from reference TRBV15 and TRBJ2-6, the complete variable domain reads DAMVIQNPRYQVTQFGKPVTLSCSQTLNHNVMYWYQQKSSQAPKLLFHYYDKDFNNEADTPDNFQSRRPNTSFCFLDIRSPGLGDTAMYLCATSGGRTSGANVLTFGAGSRLTVL.

The V gene is TRBV29-1, the J gene TRBJ2-6; 9 bases agree with TRBD2. The germline V gene encodes CDR1 SQVTM and CDR2 ANQGSEA. The V segment lost 4 bases and the J segment 0 bases; nucleotides outside the gene matches: 7. This CDR3 region has 17 residues. The CDR3: CSVASGDAHSGANVLTF. The CDR3 nucleotides are TGCAGCGTTGCTAGCGGGGATGCTCACTCTGGGGCCAACGTCCTGACTTTC.

This rearrangement joins TRBV30 to TRBJ2-1; 8 positions match TRBD1. The V gene end was trimmed by 1 base and the J gene end by 4 bases; junction bases not matched to a gene: 6. The germline gives CDR1 GTSNPN, CDR2 SVGIG (reference sequence). The CDR3 length is 15 residues. CDR3 loop: CAWSGQGARYNEQFF. The CDR3 DNA follows: TGTGCCTGGAGTGGCCAGGGGGCGCGGTACAATGAGCAGTTCTTC.

The V gene is TRBV9, the J gene TRBJ2-7, with 10 nucleotides matching TRBD1. Losses at the gene ends were 4 bases for V and 3 bases for J; bases not matched to a gene: 4. The CDR3 sequence is 14 residues long. CDR1 and CDR2 (germline): SGDLS, YYNGEE. The CDR3 DNA reads TGTGCCAGCAGCTCCCGGGACAGGGGCTACGAGCAGTACTTC. Translating gives CASSSRDRGYEQYF. The full variable domain, with the rest looked up from reference TRBV9 and TRBJ2-7, is DSGVTQTPKHLITATGQRVTLRCSPRSGDLSVYWYQQSLDQGLQFLIQYYNGEERAKGNILERFSAQQFPDLHSELNLSSLELGDSALYFCASSSRDRGYEQYFGPGTRLTVT.

V and J are TRBV7-9 and TRBJ2-7; D not certain. Germline CDR1 and CDR2: SEHNR and FQNEAQ (reference sequence). Trimming cost V 0 bases and J 0 bases, with 9 bases left between them. The length of the CDR3 is 15 residues. In nucleotides, the CDR3 is TGTGCCAGCAGCTTAGCCCGTTTGAGCTCCTACGAGCAGTACTTC. This sequence encodes CASSLARLSSYEQYF.

This clone occurred a few times. This sequence joins TRBV9 and TRBJ2-7, with D perhaps matching TRBD2 (5 bases). The CDR3 runs to 17 residues. Deletions cut 3 bases from V and 2 bases from J, with 21 bases between. Germline V gives CDR1 SGDLS, CDR2 YYNGEE. CDR3: CASSARPIGIAAYEQYF. The CDR3 DNA follows: TGTGCCAGCAGCGCGAGGCCCATCGGGATAGCAGCCTACGAGCAGTACTTC.

This clone was counted only a few times. The chain recombines TRBV29-1 with TRBJ1-2; no clear D gene. Per germline, CDR1 SQVTM and CDR2 ANQGSEA. The CDR3 consists of 13 residues. Trimming stripped 1 base from V and 5 bases from J, with 11 bases between. DNA for the CDR3: TGCAGCGTTGAAGGAGGACTTTGGTATGGCTACACCTTC. This encodes CSVEGGLWYGYTF.

This clone was found a few times. The CDR3 nucleotides are TGTGCCAGCAGCTCGCGAGGGGATGGCTACACCTTC. Protein product: CASSSRGDGYTF. The chain employs TRBV7-2 and TRBJ1-2; D might be TRBD1 (5 bases). CDR3 length equals 12 residues. Germline assignment: CDR1 SGHTA and CDR2 FQGNSA. Trimming cost V 4 bases and J 6 bases, with 9 bases left between them.

This clone was seen more than once but under ten times. V and J are TRBV25-1 and TRBJ2-1; D is ambiguous. The germline V gene encodes CDR1 MGHDK and CDR2 SYGVNS. This CDR3 has 12 residues. V dropped 6 bases and J dropped 6 bases, with 9 bases sitting between them. CDR3 nucleotide sequence: TGTGCCAGCAGCCAGGACCCCAATGAGCAGTTCTTC. Translating it yields CASSQDPNEQFF. Together with reference TRBV25-1 and TRBJ2-1, the CDR3 gives the full variable domain: EADIYQTPRYLVIGTGKKITLECSQTMGHDKMYWYQQDPGMELHLIHYSYGVNSTEKGDLSSESTVSRIRTEHFPLTLESARPSHTSQYLCASSQDPNEQFFGPGTRLTVL.

This clone was detected a few times. The chain links TRBV30 to TRBJ2-7, with 8 bases fitting TRBD1. The CDR3 is 13 amino acids. V gave up 1 base and J gave up 5 bases; unmatched junction bases: 4. Germline V lookup: CDR1 GTSNPN, CDR2 SVGIG (reference sequence). As DNA, the CDR3 is TGTGCCTGGAGTGCAGGGGGCAGGGACGAGCAGTACTTC. Translation: CAWSAGGRDEQYF.

The rearrangement links TRBV7-9 to TRBJ2-6; D call uncertain. The V gene lost 3 bases and the J gene lost 2 bases, with 5 bases spanning the gap. Germline loops: CDR1 SEHNR, CDR2 FQNEAQ (reference sequence). This CDR3 is 14 amino acids long. The CDR3 protein is CASSFGTGANVLTF. For the CDR3, the DNA is TGTGCCAGCAGCTTCGGTACTGGGGCCAACGTCCTGACTTTC.

In DNA, the CDR3 is TGTGCCAGCAGTTTTAGCAGCTCCTACGAGCAGTACTTC. It codes for CASSFSSSYEQYF. The chain is built from TRBV28 and TRBJ2-7; D is uncertain. The CDR3 sequence is 13 residues long. Germline-derived CDR1 and CDR2 are MDHEN and SYDVKM. Trimming pared 3 bases from V and 0 bases from J, leaving 6 bases between.

This clone occurred a few times. The chain recombines TRBV7-2 with TRBJ1-2, with a possible D match to TRBD1 (6 bases). Germline lookup yields CDR1 SGHTA and CDR2 FQGNSA. CDR3 size: 14 residues. V lost 5 bases and J 4 bases, leaving 14 bases between the germline ends. The CDR3: CASSQDSNLYGYTF. The CDR3 DNA is TGTGCCAGCAGCCAGGACAGCAATCTCTATGGCTACACCTTC.

This chain uses TRBV27 with TRBJ2-7; no clear D gene. V was trimmed by 2 bases and J by 3 bases, leaving 8 bases between them. The length of the CDR3 is 13 residues. The germline CDR1 and CDR2 sequences are MNHEY and SMNVEV (reference sequence). The CDR3 DNA is TGTGCCAGCAGTTTAGGATCTGGCTACGAGCAGTACTTC. This translates into CASSLGSGYEQYF.

This chain links TRBV5-4 with TRBJ2-4, with D perhaps matching TRBD2 (7 bases). The CDR3 sequence is 14 residues long. V lost 3 bases and J lost 6, with 13 bases in between. CDR1 is SGHNT and CDR2 is YYREEE in the germline V gene (reference sequence). In DNA form, the CDR3 reads TGTGCCAGCAGCTACCTTGGGGGGGCAAACATTCAGTACTTC. Translating it yields CASSYLGGANIQYF.

This clone appeared a few times. This chain connects TRBV29-1 to TRBJ1-2, with D perhaps TRBD1 (6 bases). V was shortened by 3 bases and J by 3 bases, with 14 bases between the two germline ends. In germline, CDR1 is SQVTM, CDR2 ANQGSEA. CDR3 length: 14 amino acids. The CDR3 sequence is CSVEDSSPYYGYTF. CDR3 DNA: TGCAGCGTTGAGGACAGCTCGCCCTACTATGGCTACACCTTC.

The CDR3 reads CSVRTASYEQYF. CDR3 DNA sequence: TGCAGCGTTCGGACTGCTTCCTACGAGCAGTACTTC. The chain employs TRBV29-1 and TRBJ2-7; the D gene is possibly TRBD2 (5 bases). Trimming removed 5 bases from V and 1 base from J, with 9 bases in between. The CDR3 spans 12 residues. CDR1 and CDR2 from the germline V gene are SQVTM and ANQGSEA.

V and J are TRBV27 and TRBJ1-1; the D gene is possibly TRBD1 (6 bases). Germline loops: CDR1 MNHEY, CDR2 SMNVEV (reference sequence). The CDR3 has 15 amino acids. With 5 bases removed from V and 3 bases from J, the gap between germline ends came to 16 bases. The CDR3 spells CASSPLQGRDTEAFF. The DNA of the CDR3 is TGTGCCAGCAGTCCGTTACAGGGTCGGGACACTGAAGCTTTCTTT.

This clone appeared a few times. The chain carries TRBV29-1 and TRBJ1-2; no reliable D call. The CDR3 spans 12 residues. V lost 5 bases, J lost 7 bases, and 14 bases lay in between. The germline CDR1 and CDR2 sequences are SQVTM and ANQGSEA. DNA of the CDR3: TGCAGCGTTTCCCCCCCCGAGGGTGGCTACACCTTC. It is translated as CSVSPPEGGYTF.

This rearrangement joins TRBV30 to TRBJ2-1; D call uncertain. The V and J ends lost 0 bases and 0 bases respectively, with 15 bases between them. The CDR3 runs 17 residues. Germline assignment: CDR1 GTSNPN and CDR2 SVGIG (reference sequence). The CDR3 sequence is CAWSVLKVQSSYNEQFF. In nucleotides, the CDR3 is TGTGCCTGGAGTGTACTAAAGGTACAATCCTCCTACAATGAGCAGTTCTTC.

The V call is TRBV5-1, the J call TRBJ2-7; 7 nucleotides align to TRBD2. The V and J ends lost 3 bases and 2 bases, in that order; junction bases with no gene match: 5. The CDR3 extends over 14 amino acids. Looked up from germline, CDR1 is SGHRS and CDR2 is YFSETQ. The DNA of the CDR3 is TGCGCCAGCAGCTGGGGGGACTACACCTACGAGCAGTACTTC. It yields the protein CASSWGDYTYEQYF. The full variable domain, completed using reference TRBV5-1 and TRBJ2-7, is KAGVTQTPRYLIKTRGQQVTLSCSPISGHRSVSWYQQTPGQGLQFLFEYFSETQRNKGNFPGRFSGRQFSNSRSEMNVSTLELGDSALYLCASSWGDYTYEQYFGPGTRLTVT.

This clone has more than one count but fewer than ten. The rearrangement joins TRBV7-2 to TRBJ2-7, with 8 bases fitting TRBD2. With V trimmed by 3 bases and J by 4 bases, 8 bases remained unmatched. The CDR3 is made up of 15 amino acids. From germline, CDR1 is SGHTA and CDR2 FQGNSA. The CDR3 reads CASSFRPSGGYEQYF. The CDR3 coding sequence is TGTGCCAGCAGCTTCAGGCCCAGCGGGGGTTACGAGCAGTACTTC.

V is TRBV7-2 and J is TRBJ2-5; 8 bases map to TRBD2. There are 16 residues in the CDR3. Germline assignment: CDR1 SGHTA and CDR2 FQGNSA. The trim removed 5 bases at V and 8 bases at J, leaving 16 bases unmatched. CDR3 sequence reads: CASSLGRLASPFTQYF. The DNA for the CDR3 is TGTGCCAGCAGCCTGGGGAGACTAGCGTCCCCGTTTACCCAGTACTTC.

This chain joins TRBV5-1 and TRBJ2-3, with D possibly being TRBD2 (6 bases). Germline V CDR1 and CDR2: SGHRS, YFSETQ. V lost 2 bases and J 0 bases, leaving 10 bases between the germline ends. The CDR3 consists of 15 residues. CDR3: CASSFSGTSTDTQYF. For the CDR3, the DNA is TGCGCCAGCAGCTTTAGCGGCACCAGCACAGATACGCAGTATTTT. The entire variable domain, with the rest obtained from reference TRBV5-1 and TRBJ2-3, is as follows: KAGVTQTPRYLIKTRGQQVTLSCSPISGHRSVSWYQQTPGQGLQFLFEYFSETQRNKGNFPGRFSGRQFSNSRSEMNVSTLELGDSALYLCASSFSGTSTDTQYFGPGTRLTVL.

J is TRBJ2-3 and V is TRBV14, with 11 bases that match TRBD2. V shed 1 base, J shed 1 base, and the junction held 7 bases outside the gene matches. The germline gives CDR1 SGHDN, CDR2 FVKESK. This CDR3 spans 18 amino acids. The CDR3 DNA is TGTGCCAGCAGCCAAGCTCGTTTTAGCGGGGGGGGCACAGATACGCAGTATTTT. It encodes CASSQARFSGGGTDTQYF.

CDR3: CATSREGSYYGYTF. CDR3 bases: TGTGCCACCAGCAGAGAAGGCAGCTACTATGGCTACACCTTC. The V call is TRBV15, the J call TRBJ1-2; D gene unclear. The length of the CDR3 is 14 residues. Between the trimmed V and J ends, which lost 0 bases and 3 bases, there was a span of 8 bases. Germline loops: CDR1 LNHNV, CDR2 YYDKDF (reference sequence).